Listed below are T cell receptor beta chains from one sample, sequenced in a study of tissue T cells after allogeneic stem cell transplantation. The data were produced by immunoSEQ multiplex PCR, yet TCRdb's version contains in-frame clones alone and is incomplete. The sample lists fewer than 7,500 clones; 76% were seen once. The material sequenced was blood, taken before transplantation. These receptors were collected from a man aged 35-69 years who later had graft-versus-host disease after an allogeneic stem cell transplant. CDR3s include the opening cysteine and the closing phenylalanine or tryptophan. The order of the fields is D gene, J gene, V gene, clone size, CDR3 DNA, CDR3 protein. D genes are given only for firm matches. Only some rows state a clone size, as once, few, many or a class for expanded clones.

d_call: NA; j_call: TRBJ2-7; v_call: TRBV7-8; clone_size: NA; cdr3_nt: TGTGCCAGCAGCTCCTCCGGGGACTACGAGCAGTACTTC; cdr3_aa: CASSSSGDYEQYF
d_call: NA; j_call: TRBJ2-1; v_call: TRBV7-9; clone_size: once; cdr3_nt: TGTGCCAGCAGCTCCTCCATTCAGGGGCATGAGCAGTTCTTC; cdr3_aa: CASSSSIQGHEQFF
d_call: TRBD1; j_call: TRBJ2-4; v_call: TRBV7-9; clone_size: few; cdr3_nt: TGTGCCAGCAGCTCCATGACAGGGGATAGGTACATTCAGTACTTC; cdr3_aa: CASSSMTGDRYIQYF
d_call: TRBD1; j_call: TRBJ2-3; v_call: TRBV5-1; clone_size: NA; cdr3_nt: TGCGCCAGCAGCAACCGGGACAGGAGAGATACGCAGTATTTT; cdr3_aa: CASSNRDRRDTQYF
d_call: NA; j_call: TRBJ1-2; v_call: TRBV9; clone_size: NA; cdr3_nt: TGTGCCAGCAGCGTGGAGGGACAATTTTATGGCTACACCTTC; cdr3_aa: CASSVEGQFYGYTF
d_call: NA; j_call: TRBJ2-1; v_call: TRBV5-8; clone_size: NA; cdr3_nt: TGTGCCAGCAGCTTGGGGGGACGGGAGAGCTCCTACAATGAGCAGTTCTTC; cdr3_aa: CASSLGGRESSYNEQFF
d_call: NA; j_call: TRBJ1-1; v_call: TRBV5-1; clone_size: NA; cdr3_nt: TGCGCCAGCAGCTTGTCGCCGGCCGAGAACACTGAAGCTTTCTTT; cdr3_aa: CASSLSPAENTEAFF
d_call: NA; j_call: TRBJ2-5; v_call: TRBV4-1; clone_size: NA; cdr3_nt: TGCGCCAGCAGCCTTCTGGGGGAGACCCAGTACTTC; cdr3_aa: CASSLLGETQYF
d_call: NA; j_call: TRBJ2-1; v_call: TRBV18; clone_size: few; cdr3_nt: TGTGCCAGCTCGCCACAAAACGGAAGGGGCGATGAGCAGTTCTTC; cdr3_aa: CASSPQNGRGDEQFF
d_call: NA; j_call: TRBJ2-1; v_call: TRBV5-1; clone_size: NA; cdr3_nt: TGCGCCAGCAGCTTAGGGACGATGTACAATGAGCAGTTCTTC; cdr3_aa: CASSLGTMYNEQFF
d_call: NA; j_call: TRBJ2-2; v_call: TRBV27; clone_size: once; cdr3_nt: TGTGCCAGCAGTTTGGGGGTCACCGGGGAGCTGTTTTTT; cdr3_aa: CASSLGVTGELFF
d_call: TRBD2; j_call: TRBJ2-1; v_call: TRBV4-1; clone_size: NA; cdr3_nt: TGCGCCAGCAGCCCTCAAGGCACGGGACTAGCGGGAGACGATGAGCAGTTCTTC; cdr3_aa: CASSPQGTGLAGDDEQFF
d_call: TRBD2; j_call: TRBJ2-1; v_call: TRBV6-4; clone_size: NA; cdr3_nt: TGTGCCAGCAGTGTGGACAGCGGGAGTTTCTATGAGCAGTTCTTC; cdr3_aa: CASSVDSGSFYEQFF
d_call: NA; j_call: TRBJ2-2; v_call: TRBV11-3; clone_size: few; cdr3_nt: TGTGCCAGCAGCTTAGATTTTGGCAGGTCCCACACCGGGGAGCTGTTTTTT; cdr3_aa: CASSLDFGRSHTGELFF
d_call: NA; j_call: TRBJ1-2; v_call: TRBV6-5; clone_size: NA; cdr3_nt: TGTGCCAGCACCCCCGACGGGGGGGCAACCTATGGCTACACCTTC; cdr3_aa: CASTPDGGATYGYTF
d_call: NA; j_call: TRBJ2-6; v_call: TRBV18; clone_size: NA; cdr3_nt: TGTGCCAGCTCCCCCGCGCCCTTAGGGTCCGGGGCCAACGTCCTGACTTTC; cdr3_aa: CASSPAPLGSGANVLTF
d_call: TRBD1; j_call: TRBJ1-5; v_call: TRBV30; clone_size: NA; cdr3_nt: TGTGCCTGGACAGGACAGGGCGGGGTTCAGCCCCAGCATTTT; cdr3_aa: CAWTGQGGVQPQHF
d_call: TRBD1; j_call: TRBJ1-2; v_call: TRBV6-1; clone_size: NA; cdr3_nt: TGTGCCAGCAGTGAAGCCTCCCGGGACAGATATGGCTACACCTTC; cdr3_aa: CASSEASRDRYGYTF